These 18 T cell receptor beta chains share one sample of origin, sequenced in a study of blood T cells in healthy people across ages (dated by TCRdb to about 2015). The method behind the library was 5' RACE. Sequencing used an Illumina HiSeq 2500. A second PCR of 7 to 11 cycles was performed with a sample-barcoded 5' primer and a J-beta primer mix. TCRdb handled the public reads itself, with Q25 trimming in fastp and clone calling in MiXCR, and kept productive beta chains. CDR3 protein sequences are deduplicated, and each keeps its most common genes and DNA. A total of some 1.4 million distinct CDR3 sequences appear in this sample, 42% of them only once. Roughly 7.9% of the sample comes from the top ten. The sample consisted of blood. The receptors derive from a young woman in good health.

This CDR3 reads CASREPSNYEQYF. CDR3 nucleotides: TGTGCCAGCAGGGAACCCTCAAACTACGAGCAGTACTTC. The V and J genes are TRBV2 and TRBJ2-4; no clear D gene. The DNA matches TRBJ2-7 better at its end, which makes the J call doubtful. Germline assignment: CDR1 SNHLY and CDR2 FYNNEI. The CDR3 spans 13 residues.

This clonotype was recorded a few times. The gene calls are TRBV20-1 and TRBJ2-1; 14 positions match TRBD2. The CDR3 contains 15 residues. CDR1 DFQATT and CDR2 SNEGSKA come from the germline V gene (reference sequence). CDR3 DNA: TGCAATCCCAGACTAGCGGGAGGGTCCTACAATGAGCAGTTCTTC. Its translation: CNPRLAGGSYNEQFF.

The genes are TRBV20-1 and TRBJ2-1, with 7 bases that match TRBD2. CDR1 and CDR2 from the germline V gene are DFQATT and SNEGSKA (reference sequence). There are 15 residues in the CDR3. V shed 6 bases, J shed 0 bases, and the junction held 8 bases outside the gene matches. The CDR3 reads CSAPTSESSYNEQFF. The CDR3 DNA is TGCAGTGCGCCTACTAGCGAAAGCTCCTACAATGAGCAGTTCTTC.

The chain employs TRBV4-1 and TRBJ2-7; a possible D gene is TRBD2 (6 bases). CDR1 MGHRA and CDR2 YSYEKL come from the germline V gene. Trimming removed 2 bases at V and 3 bases at J, with 20 bases between. The CDR3 extends over 17 amino acids. DNA of the CDR3: TGCGCCAGCAGCCAAAGCTTCCCGGATGGCGGGGACTACGAGCAGTACTTC. As protein: CASSQSFPDGGDYEQYF.

Concerning this clonotype itself: At one boundary the junction diverges from the germline segment, which might be a read error. The chain combines TRBV2 with TRBJ2-7; no clear D. The CDR3 totals 11 residues. Germline CDR1 and CDR2: SNHLY and FYNNEI. This CDR3 is CTSSLWDEQYF. The CDR3 DNA is TGTACCAGCAGTCTCTGGGACGAGCAGTACTTC.

The chain couples TRBV3-1 to TRBJ2-7, with D perhaps assigned TRBD1 or TRBD2 (5 bases each). The CDR3 has 15 amino acids. Per germline, CDR1 LGHDT and CDR2 YNNKEL (reference sequence). V was pared by 1 base and J by 0 bases, with 10 bases between. The CDR3: CASSQVVGTSYEQYF. CDR3 coding DNA: TGTGCCAGCAGCCAAGTGGTCGGGACCTCCTACGAGCAGTACTTC.

Only a few counts were recorded for this clonotype. The rearrangement links TRBV6-5 to TRBJ2-1, with TRBD2 matching 13 bases. The CDR3 runs to 15 residues. The V gene's germline CDR1 is MNHEY and CDR2 SVGAGI. The junction had 8 bases not matched to a gene; V was cut back by 6 bases and J by 9 bases. The CDR3 DNA is TGTGCCAGCAGCCAACTAGCGGGAGGGCCAATTGAGCAGTTCTTC. It translates to CASSQLAGGPIEQFF.

The chain combines TRBV13 with TRBJ2-1; 7 nucleotides match TRBD2. Germline V gives CDR1 PRHDT, CDR2 FYEKMQ (reference sequence). Trimming cost V 3 bases and J 1 base; bases outside gene matches: 9. The CDR3 runs to 17 residues. CDR3 sequence (DNA): TGTGCCAGCAGCTTGGGGCTAGCGGAACCATCCTACAATGAGCAGTTCTTC. Encoded protein: CASSLGLAEPSYNEQFF.

The chain recombines TRBV27 with TRBJ2-1; TRBD2 matches at 7 bases. Germline lookup yields CDR1 MNHEY and CDR2 SMNVEV (reference sequence). V dropped 6 bases and J dropped 1; count of bases not matched to a gene: 12. The CDR3 is 17 amino acids. This CDR3 is CASSLVWRETSYNEQFF. The CDR3 DNA reads as TGTGCCAGCAGCTTAGTGTGGCGGGAGACTTCCTACAATGAGCAGTTCTTC.

The chain couples TRBV6-6 to TRBJ2-7; tentative D call: TRBD2 (6 bases). V lost 6 bases and J 1 base, leaving 16 bases between the germline ends. This CDR3 region has 15 residues. Germline V CDR1 and CDR2: MNHNY, SVGAGI (reference sequence). This CDR3 reads CASSQATGLSYEQYF. CDR3 DNA: TGTGCCAGCAGCCAAGCGACGGGACTTTCCTACGAGCAGTACTTC.

The chain couples TRBV30 to TRBJ2-1, with TRBD2 identical over 11 bases. CDR3 length: 14 amino acids. Germline values: CDR1 GTSNPN, CDR2 SVGIG (reference sequence). The V gene end was trimmed by 2 bases and the J gene end by 6 bases; junction bases not matched to a gene: 3. CDR3 amino acids: CAWSRLAGSNEQFF. In DNA form, the CDR3 reads TGTGCCTGGAGTAGACTAGCGGGGTCCAATGAGCAGTTCTTC. Looking up the rest from reference TRBV30 and TRBJ2-1 gives the full variable domain: SQTIHQWPATLVQPVGSPLSLECTVEGTSNPNLYWYRQAAGRGLQLLFYSVGIGQISSEVPQNLSASRPQDRQFILSSKKLLLSDSGFYLCAWSRLAGSNEQFFGPGTRLTVL.

This rearrangement joins TRBV6-4 to TRBJ2-3, with 8 bases matching TRBD2. This CDR3 comprises 15 residues. Germline V gene lookup returns CDR1 MRHNA and CDR2 SNTAGT. V trimming: 5 bases; J trimming: 2 bases; junction bases outside the gene matches: 6. The CDR3 region has the DNA TGTGCCAGCAGTCTATTAGCGGGAACCACAGATACGCAGTATTTT. Translated: CASSLLAGTTDTQYF.

The V gene is TRBV3-1, the J gene TRBJ2-4; 10 bases agree with TRBD2. The end of the DNA aligns better with TRBJ2-5, so the J call may be wrong. Germline CDR1 LGHDT, CDR2 YNNKEL (reference sequence). The CDR3 consists of 17 residues. For the CDR3, the DNA is TGTGCCAGCACCCGGCGGATGGTAGCGGGGGGTCAAGAGACCCAGTACTTC. The encoded protein is CASTRRMVAGGQETQYF.

On this clonotype: One end of the junction varies from germline; a read error may be responsible. The CDR3 loop reads CASSQGLEKNSQYF. CDR3 in DNA: TGCGCCAGCAGCCAAGGGCTCGAGAAAAACAGTCAGTACTTC. The chain is built from TRBV4-1 and TRBJ2-4; D uncertain. There are 14 residues in the CDR3. Germline V lookup: CDR1 MGHRA, CDR2 YSYEKL.

CDR3 DNA: TGTGCCAGCAGCGTAGATGGCGGGAGCGAGTACAATGAGCAGTTCTTC. Residues: CASSVDGGSEYNEQFF. V usage is TRBV9 and J usage is TRBJ2-1; 7 positions agree with TRBD2. Germline CDR1 is SGDLS and CDR2 is YYNGEE. V shed 0 bases and J 4 bases; nucleotides not matched to a gene: 7. This CDR3 comprises 16 residues.

Note on this clonotype: Since a much larger clone is just one base distant, this may be a read error. The chain has TRBV20-1 and TRBJ2-7, with D possibly being TRBD2 (5 bases). The DNA matches TRBJ2-4 better at its end, which makes the J call doubtful. The CDR3 contains 11 residues. Germline assignment: CDR1 DFQATT and CDR2 SNEGSKA (reference sequence). CDR3 loop: CSTRDINIQYF. CDR3 nucleotide sequence: TGCAGTACTAGAGATATCAACATTCAGTACTTC.

This chain joins TRBV5-1 and TRBJ1-1; D possibly corresponds to TRBD1 (5 bases). This CDR3 comprises 16 residues. Trimming removed 0 bases at V and 2 bases at J, with 14 bases between. CDR1 is SGHRS, CDR2 YFSETQ, per germline. CDR3 sequence: CASSLGITGGNTEAFF. CDR3 DNA: TGCGCCAGCAGCTTGGGTATAACGGGGGGTAACACTGAAGCTTTCTTT. The whole variable domain, filled in from reference TRBV5-1 and TRBJ1-1, reads KAGVTQTPRYLIKTRGQQVTLSCSPISGHRSVSWYQQTPGQGLQFLFEYFSETQRNKGNFPGRFSGRQFSNSRSEMNVSTLELGDSALYLCASSLGITGGNTEAFFGQGTRLTVV.

This clonotype was counted only a few times. The CDR3: CASSSGSNQETQYF. In nucleotides, the CDR3 is TGTGCCAGCAGCTCGGGATCAAACCAAGAGACCCAGTACTTC. J is TRBJ2-5 and V is TRBV7-9; possibly TRBD2 for D (5 bases). The CDR3 runs to 14 residues. V was shortened by 4 bases and J by 0 bases, with 9 bases between the two germline ends. Per the germline V gene, CDR1 is SEHNR and CDR2 is FQNEAQ (reference sequence). The full variable domain, completed using reference TRBV7-9 and TRBJ2-5, is DTGVSQNPRHKITKRGQNVTFRCDPISEHNRLYWYRQTLGQGPEFLTYFQNEAQLEKSRLLSDRFSAERPKGSFSTLEIQRTEQGDSAMYLCASSSGSNQETQYFGPGTRLLVL.